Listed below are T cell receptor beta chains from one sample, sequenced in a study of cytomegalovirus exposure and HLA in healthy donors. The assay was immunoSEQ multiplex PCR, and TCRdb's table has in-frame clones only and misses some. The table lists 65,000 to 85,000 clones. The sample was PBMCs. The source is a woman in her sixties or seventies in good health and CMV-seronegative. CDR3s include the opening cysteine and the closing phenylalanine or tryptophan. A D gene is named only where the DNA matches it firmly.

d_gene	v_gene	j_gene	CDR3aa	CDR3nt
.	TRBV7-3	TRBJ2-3	CASSDLTVKVQYF	TGTGCCAGCAGCGACTTGACTGTCAAGGTGCAGTATTTT
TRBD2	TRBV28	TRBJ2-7	CASNQGAGGGYEQYF	TGTGCCAGCAATCAAGGAGCGGGAGGGGGGTACGAGCAGTACTTC
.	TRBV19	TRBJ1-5	CASGGVPSNQPQHF	TGTGCCAGTGGGGGGGTCCCAAGCAATCAGCCCCAGCATTTT
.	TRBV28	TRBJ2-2	CASSPSTDGELFF	TGTGCCAGCAGCCCGTCGACAGACGGGGAGCTGTTTTTT
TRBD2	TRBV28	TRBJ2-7	CASSGGLAGLISYEQYF	TGTGCCAGCAGTGGGGGACTAGCGGGATTGATTTCCTACGAGCAGTACTTC
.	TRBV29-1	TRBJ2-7	CSVVASSYEQYF	TGCAGCGTTGTAGCCAGCTCCTACGAGCAGTACTTC
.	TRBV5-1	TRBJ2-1	CASSLERNEQFF	TGCGCCAGCAGCTTGGAGCGCAATGAGCAGTTCTTC
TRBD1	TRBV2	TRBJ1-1	CASGGQGAEAFF	TGTGCCAGCGGGGGACAGGGGGCTGAAGCTTTCTTT
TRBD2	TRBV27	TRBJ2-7	CASSPSGRASYEQYF	TGTGCCAGCAGCCCTAGCGGGAGGGCGTCGTACGAGCAGTACTTC
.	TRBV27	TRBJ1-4	CASSTTSGRAQEKLFF	TGTGCCAGCAGTACCACCTCAGGGAGGGCTCAAGAAAAACTGTTTTTT
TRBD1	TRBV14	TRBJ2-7	CASSPLDRGQYEQYF	TGTGCCAGCAGCCCCTTGGACAGGGGGCAGTACGAGCAGTACTTC
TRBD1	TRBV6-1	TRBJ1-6	CASSGQGITLHF	TGTGCCAGCAGTGGACAGGGAATCACCCTCCACTTT
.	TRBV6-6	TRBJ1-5	CASSYSTAYSNQPQHF	TGTGCCAGCAGTTACTCGACAGCATATAGCAATCAGCCCCAGCATTTT
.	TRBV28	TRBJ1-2	CASSLSGRGGYTF	TGTGCCAGCAGTTTATCAGGGCGGGGGGGCTACACCTTC
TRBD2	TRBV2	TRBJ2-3	CASSETVAGLGTDTQYF	TGTGCCAGCAGTGAAACGGTAGCGGGATTGGGGACAGATACGCAGTATTTT
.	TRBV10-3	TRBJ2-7	CAISESTKVSGEQYF	TGTGCCATCAGTGAGTCGACGAAGGTATCGGGGGAGCAGTACTTC
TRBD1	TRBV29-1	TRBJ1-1	CSVAGTGGGTEAFF	TGCAGCGTTGCCGGGACAGGGGGCGGCACTGAAGCTTTCTTT
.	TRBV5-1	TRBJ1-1	CASSASGALNTEAFF	TGCGCCAGCAGCGCCTCTGGGGCGCTGAACACTGAAGCTTTCTTT
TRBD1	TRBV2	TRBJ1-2	CASSEMDRASYGYTF	TGTGCCAGCAGTGAAATGGACAGGGCAAGCTATGGCTACACCTTC
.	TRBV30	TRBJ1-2	CAWKGPSGGYAF	TGTGCCTGGAAAGGCCCTTCGGGGGGCTACGCCTTC
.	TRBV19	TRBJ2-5	CASSMKGGEETQYF	TGTGCCAGTAGTATGAAGGGCGGGGAAGAGACCCAGTACTTC
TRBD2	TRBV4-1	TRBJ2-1	CASSPLAGRSSYNEQFF	TGCGCCAGCAGCCCACTAGCGGGACGGAGCTCCTACAATGAGCAGTTCTTC
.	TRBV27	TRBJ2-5	CASSFYPPETQYF	TGTGCCAGCAGTTTCTACCCCCCAGAGACCCAGTACTTC
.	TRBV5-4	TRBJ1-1	CASSLGQENTEAFF	TGTGCCAGCAGCTTGGGACAGGAGAACACTGAAGCTTTCTTT
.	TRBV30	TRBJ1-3	CAWSAGSGNTIYF	TGTGCCTGGAGTGCGGGCTCTGGAAACACCATATATTTT
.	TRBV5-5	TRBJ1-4	CASSLTASNEKLFF	TGTGCCAGCAGCTTAACAGCTTCCAATGAAAAACTGTTTTTT
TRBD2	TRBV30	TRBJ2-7	CACSGLAGQSYYEQYF	TGTGCCTGTTCGGGACTAGCGGGACAGAGCTACTACGAGCAGTACTTC
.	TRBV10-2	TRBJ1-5	CASSETRGTKQPQHF	TGCGCCAGCAGTGAGACTAGGGGGACGAAGCAGCCCCAGCATTTT
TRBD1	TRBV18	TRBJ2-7	CASSPYTGTGFYEQYF	TGTGCCAGCTCACCGTATACCGGGACAGGGTTCTACGAGCAGTACTTC
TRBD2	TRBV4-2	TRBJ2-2	CASSQDHAGANTGELFF	TGTGCCAGCAGCCAAGACCATGCGGGGGCGAACACCGGGGAGCTGTTTTTT
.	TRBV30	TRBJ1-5	CAWSSSGNQPQHF	TGTGCCTGGAGTTCTTCAGGGAATCAGCCCCAGCATTTT
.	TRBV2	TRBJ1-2	CASSPRLAGDGYTF	TGTGCCAGCAGCCCCCGGTTGGCAGGGGACGGCTACACCTTC
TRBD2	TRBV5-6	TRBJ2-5	CASSWGGLGLAGEVGQYF	TGTGCCAGCAGCTGGGGGGGATTGGGCCTAGCGGGAGAGGTGGGGCAGTACTTC
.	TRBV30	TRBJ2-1	CAHWGDEQFF	TGTGCCCACTGGGGCGATGAGCAGTTCTTC
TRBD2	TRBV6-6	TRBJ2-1	CASSWDYTNNEQFF	TGTGCCAGCAGCTGGGACTATACTAACAATGAGCAGTTCTTC
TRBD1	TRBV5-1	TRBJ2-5	CASSGTGGIQETQYF	TGCGCCAGCAGCGGGACAGGGGGGATCCAAGAGACCCAGTACTTC
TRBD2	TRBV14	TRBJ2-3	CASSQRERNTQYF	TGTGCCAGCAGCCAGCGGGAGCGCAATACGCAGTATTTT
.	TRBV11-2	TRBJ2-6	CASSSYRVSGANVLTF	TGTGCCAGCAGCTCCTACAGGGTTTCTGGGGCCAACGTCCTGACTTTC
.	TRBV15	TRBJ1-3	CATSRLGNTIYF	TGTGCCACCAGCAGACTTGGAAACACCATATATTTT
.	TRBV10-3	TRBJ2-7	CAISESMALFYEQYF	TGTGCCATCAGTGAGTCGATGGCCCTCTTCTACGAGCAGTACTTC
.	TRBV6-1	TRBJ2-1	CASSEARKGDEQFF	TGTGCCAGCAGTGAAGCGCGGAAAGGGGATGAGCAGTTCTTC
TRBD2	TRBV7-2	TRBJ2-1	CASSVTSGSYNEQFF	TGTGCCAGCAGCGTTACTAGCGGGAGCTACAATGAGCAGTTCTTC
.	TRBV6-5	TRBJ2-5	CASRRTVQETQYF	TGTGCCAGCAGACGGACAGTTCAAGAGACCCAGTACTTC
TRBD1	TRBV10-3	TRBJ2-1	CAIQGVVGQGGNEQFF	TGTGCCATCCAAGGGGTAGTGGGACAGGGTGGCAATGAGCAGTTCTTC
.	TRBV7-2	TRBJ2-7	CASSTSGEQYF	TGTGCCAGCAGCACCAGCGGAGAGCAGTACTTC
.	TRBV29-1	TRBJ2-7	CSVDSSHEQYF	TGCAGCGTTGACAGTTCCCACGAGCAGTACTTC
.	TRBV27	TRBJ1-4	CASSFDHRDVGEKLFF	TGTGCCAGCAGTTTTGATCACAGGGATGTGGGTGAAAAACTGTTTTTT
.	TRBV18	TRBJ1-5	CASSPKVGAGQPQHF	TGTGCCAGCTCACCAAAAGTGGGGGCTGGTCAGCCCCAGCATTTT
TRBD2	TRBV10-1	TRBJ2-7	CASRPGLAGEVAYEQYF	TGCGCCAGCAGACCGGGACTAGCGGGAGAAGTCGCCTACGAGCAGTACTTC
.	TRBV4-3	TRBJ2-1	CASSPRIDGSSYNEQFF	TGCGCCAGCAGCCCCCGAATTGATGGGAGCTCCTACAATGAGCAGTTCTTC
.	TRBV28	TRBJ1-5	CASSPDGIVNQPQHF	TGTGCCAGCAGTCCCGATGGCATTGTCAATCAGCCCCAGCATTTT
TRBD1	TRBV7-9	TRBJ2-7	CASSYDGQDEQYF	TGTGCCAGCAGCTACGACGGACAGGACGAGCAGTACTTC
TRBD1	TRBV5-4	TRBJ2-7	CASSLVVTGGSYEQYF	TGTGCCAGCAGCTTGGTCGTTACAGGGGGCTCCTACGAGCAGTACTTC
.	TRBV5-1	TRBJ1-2	CASSSSGISYGYTF	TGCGCCAGCAGCTCCTCAGGGATCTCCTATGGCTACACCTTC